Listed below are T cell receptor beta chains from one sample, sequenced in a study of monozygotic twins with inflammatory bowel disease. TCRdb re-called the 5' RACE reads and catalogs CDR3 proteins one per entry, DNA excluded. Its clone listing holds 350,000 to 400,000 distinct CDR3 sequences. Sequences were obtained from blood. The source of these receptors is a human donor with ulcerative colitis or Crohn's disease, or a healthy co-twin of an affected twin (not recorded which). The CDR3 runs from the conserved cysteine through the conserved F or W. Fields, in order: CDR3 protein, J gene, V gene.

CASSLVLEETQYF TRBJ2-5 TRBV5-1
CAISGPGGAVTEAFF TRBJ1-1 TRBV10-3
CAISSPGQGTYNEQFF TRBJ2-1 TRBV10-3
CASRITGDQPQHF TRBJ1-5 TRBV6-2/TRBV6-3
CSAKLAGDSEDTQYF TRBJ2-3 TRBV20-1
CSAQRLAAYNEQFF TRBJ2-1 TRBV20-1
CASGGGGLLVYGYTF TRBJ1-2 TRBV6-1
CSARLIGDQPQHF TRBJ1-5 TRBV20-1
CATRDGSSYEQYF TRBJ2-7 TRBV24-1
CATGGSGYEQYF TRBJ2-7 TRBV12-5
CASSLVVPTVGTQYF TRBJ2-5 TRBV11-1
CASSLAGQPSGNTIYF TRBJ1-3 TRBV5-1
CASSWDRVNTEAFF TRBJ1-1 TRBV5-6
CASSFGTARTDTQYF TRBJ2-3 TRBV7-2
CASSLGGIDEQFF TRBJ2-1 TRBV4-2
CASSVVGKGGPRDTQYF TRBJ2-3 TRBV9
CASSLPTGSQPQHF TRBJ1-5 TRBV5-8
CASSLNPSGGAVTQYF TRBJ2-3 TRBV7-8
CASSLALLQGAYNEQFF TRBJ2-1 TRBV5-1
CASSPAGTGFTGELFF TRBJ2-2 TRBV7-6
CASSLSRQGRETQYF TRBJ2-5 TRBV7-6
CASIKGGWTEAFF TRBJ1-1 TRBV6-2/TRBV6-3
CASSSWTGPISTEAFF TRBJ1-1 TRBV28
CASSLGTRFNEKLFF TRBJ1-4 TRBV7-2
CASRPGGSGNTIYF TRBJ1-3 TRBV12-3/TRBV12-4
CASSSDLARDTINNEQFF TRBJ2-1 TRBV7-8
CASSLNFGTYQNAPQETQYF TRBJ2-5 TRBV7-6
CASGLMVGKEETQYF TRBJ2-5 TRBV5-1
CASSMTGAVAKNIQYF TRBJ2-4 TRBV19
CASSLGSNTEAFF TRBJ1-1 TRBV7-3
CSESGRGPGTEAFF TRBJ1-1 TRBV20-1
CASSTRQGGTDTQYF TRBJ2-3 TRBV5-1
CASSLTSGGVNEQFF TRBJ2-1 TRBV7-6
CASSLVSGTGGKEQYF TRBJ2-7 TRBV5-1
CATSPDRVGYGYTF TRBJ1-2 TRBV15
CASSLDPVEKLFF TRBJ1-4 TRBV11-2
CASSLGERQGNTEAFF TRBJ1-1 TRBV12-3/TRBV12-4
CASSRRTSGRRGFTDTQYF TRBJ2-3 TRBV4-2
CASSLTGRQYF TRBJ2-4 TRBV6-2/TRBV6-3
CASSLGMVLYRDNAWLNTEAFF TRBJ1-1 TRBV11-3